These 23 T cell receptor beta chains were all obtained from the same sample, sequenced in a study of long-term antiretroviral therapy in people with HIV. Samples were assayed with immunoSEQ v3.0 at survey level. Produced via immunoSEQ multiplex PCR; TCRdb's table is partial and in-frame only. The repertoire includes about 23,000 clones, around 85% of them detected once, and over 9% sits in the top ten. Sequencing used unsorted PBMCs, obtained 1.6 years after starting antiretroviral therapy. Source of these receptors: a man aged 35-49 years with HIV.

The gene calls are TRBV9 and TRBJ1-3, with a possible D match to TRBD1 (5 bases). V lost 0 bases, J lost 2 bases, and 15 bases lay in between. The CDR3 spans 17 residues. Germline V gene lookup returns CDR1 SGDLS and CDR2 YYNGEE. CDR3: CASSVANGATTGNTIYF. Here the CDR3 DNA reads TGTGCCAGCAGCGTAGCTAACGGGGCCACGACTGGAAACACCATATATTTT.

This clone was observed a few times. This chain uses TRBV11-1 with TRBJ2-7, with D possibly being TRBD2 (6 bases). The CDR3 has 14 amino acids. V lost 1 base to trimming and J lost 5 bases, with 12 bases between them. CDR1 and CDR2 (germline): SGHAT, FQDESV (reference sequence). CDR3: CASSLDRGRNEQYF. Here the CDR3 DNA reads TGTGCCAGCAGCTTAGATCGGGGGAGAAACGAGCAGTACTTC.

The chain combines TRBV12-1 with TRBJ2-7; TRBD2, the table's D call, lacks a check against the DNA. TRBV12-1 is listed as a pseudogene. The length of the CDR3 is 19 residues. CDR3 DNA sequence: TGTGCCAGCAGCCCGCCACCGGGACTGGCGCACAACGACTATTACGAGCAGTACTTC. This encodes CASSPPPGLAHNDYYEQYF.

The chain combines TRBV9 with TRBJ1-1, with D maybe TRBD1 (6 bases). The V end lost 0 bases, the J end lost 3 bases, and 9 bases lay between the germline ends. Germline V gives CDR1 SGDLS, CDR2 YYNGEE. The CDR3 has 14 amino acids. CDR3: CASSVVSGDTEAFF. In nucleotides, the CDR3 is TGTGCCAGCAGCGTAGTTTCAGGGGACACTGAAGCTTTCTTT.

The chain combines TRBV19 with TRBJ1-6; a weak D match, TRBD1 (6 bases). The V end was cut by 2 bases, the J end by 8 bases, with 16 bases between. CDR3 length: 16 residues. CDR1 LNHDA and CDR2 SQIVND come from the germline V gene (reference sequence). For the CDR3, the DNA is TGTGCCAGTAGTATATGGCAGGGGACTTCTGATTCACCCCTCCACTTT. Its translation: CASSIWQGTSDSPLHF.

The chain recombines TRBV7-2 with TRBJ1-2; D may be TRBD1 (5 bases). V was clipped by 3 bases and J by 3 bases, with 11 bases between them. Germline V gene data show CDR1 as SGHTA and CDR2 as FQGNSA. This CDR3 contains 14 residues. CDR3 sequence (DNA): TGTGCCAGCAGCTTGTCCGGAGGGGACTATGGCTACACCTTC. Translation gives CASSLSGGDYGYTF.

The chain combines TRBV19 with TRBJ1-1; D call uncertain. Germline loops: CDR1 LNHDA, CDR2 SQIVND (reference sequence). There are 16 residues in the CDR3. Trimming took 3 bases from V and 0 from J, leaving 14 bases between them. The CDR3 reads CASSIGGFPMNTEAFF. CDR3 sequence (DNA): TGTGCCAGTAGTATTGGAGGGTTCCCTATGAACACTGAAGCTTTCTTT.

The rearrangement uses TRBV4-1 and TRBJ2-3; D possibly corresponds to TRBD2 (5 bases). Germline assignment: CDR1 MGHRA and CDR2 YSYEKL. Trimming left V 0 bases short and J 4 bases short, with 8 bases between. The CDR3 spans 14 residues. This CDR3 is CASSQEGGSDTQYF. CDR3 DNA sequence: TGCGCCAGCAGCCAAGAAGGAGGCTCAGATACGCAGTATTTT.

The chain links TRBV25-1 to TRBJ1-2; D remains unclear. This CDR3 spans 16 amino acids. Trimming removed 1 base from V and 0 bases from J, with 12 bases in between. CDR1 MGHDK and CDR2 SYGVNS come from the germline V gene. The CDR3 here is CASSESVVSANYGYTF. CDR3 DNA sequence: TGTGCCAGCAGTGAATCCGTGGTTTCAGCTAACTATGGCTACACCTTC.

This clone appeared a single time. This sequence joins TRBV6-1 and TRBJ2-3; perhaps TRBD2 as D (6 bases). This CDR3 has 14 amino acids. V was clipped by 8 bases and J by 4 bases, with 16 bases between them. Germline V gene sequence: CDR1 MNHNS, CDR2 SASEGT. CDR3 sequence: CASVSQGEADTQYF. CDR3 coding DNA: TGTGCCAGCGTCAGCCAAGGGGAGGCAGATACGCAGTATTTT.

This chain links TRBV7-6 with TRBJ2-5; D gene ambiguous. CDR1 is SGHVS, CDR2 FNYEAQ, per germline. V lost 1 base and J lost 1, with 10 bases in between. The CDR3 is 15 residues long. The CDR3 reads CASSLVGAVQETQYF. The CDR3 coding sequence is TGTGCCAGCAGCTTAGTAGGTGCGGTCCAAGAGACCCAGTACTTC.

V is TRBV11-2 and J is TRBJ2-7; maybe TRBD2 (5 bases). Trimming pared 3 bases from V and 2 bases from J, leaving 20 bases between. The length of the CDR3 is 17 residues. CDR1 and CDR2 (germline): SGHAT, FQNNGV. CDR3 protein: CASSFPSHSGRTYEQYF. CDR3 nucleotide sequence: TGTGCCAGCAGCTTCCCCTCCCATAGTGGGAGAACCTACGAGCAGTACTTC.

The chain couples TRBV7-9 to TRBJ1-1; 11 bases line up with TRBD1. The germline CDR1 and CDR2 sequences are SEHNR and FQNEAQ (reference sequence). CDR3 length: 16 residues. Trimming cost V 5 bases and J 4 bases; bases outside gene matches: 9. CDR3: CASSPPGTGGITEAFF. The CDR3 region has the DNA TGTGCCAGCAGCCCCCCCGGGACAGGGGGAATCACTGAAGCTTTCTTT.

This clone was seen a handful of times. The J gene is TRBJ2-7, the V gene TRBV5-6; 9 bases line up with TRBD1. V dropped 3 bases and J dropped 2; count of bases not matched to a gene: 0. Germline V lookup: CDR1 SGHDT, CDR2 YYEEEE. The CDR3 runs to 13 residues. CDR3 DNA: TGTGCCAGCAGCTGGGACAGGGCCTACGAGCAGTACTTC. Translating gives CASSWDRAYEQYF.

The V gene is TRBV5-6, the J gene TRBJ2-7; perhaps D is TRBD1 or TRBD2 (5 bases each). The germline CDR1 and CDR2 sequences are SGHDT and YYEEEE. CDR3 length: 16 amino acids. Trimming shortened V by 2 bases and J by 1 base, and 16 bases separated the two germline ends. The CDR3 bases are TGTGCCAGCAGCTTTGTCGGGGCGACAGTGTCCTACGAGCAGTACTTC. Translated, it gives CASSFVGATVSYEQYF.

This clone was found once. The chain employs TRBV4-1 and TRBJ1-1, with D perhaps TRBD1 (5 bases). V was cut by 0 bases and J by 5 bases, with 13 bases left in between. Germline V gene sequence: CDR1 MGHRA, CDR2 YSYEKL. There are 15 residues in the CDR3. Here the CDR3 DNA reads TGCGCCAGCAGCCAAGATCTGGGGGAACTAACTGAAGCTTTCTTT. Translation: CASSQDLGELTEAFF.

V usage is TRBV19 and J usage is TRBJ1-1; D might be TRBD1 (5 bases). The CDR3 totals 14 residues. Deletions cut 5 bases from V and 0 bases from J, with 10 bases between. The germline V gene encodes CDR1 LNHDA and CDR2 SQIVND (reference sequence). CDR3 loop: CASSEGLLNTEAFF. DNA of the CDR3: TGTGCCAGTAGTGAGGGACTGTTGAACACTGAAGCTTTCTTT.

This clone is a singleton in its sample. V and J are TRBV5-1 and TRBJ2-1; perhaps TRBD2 as D (6 bases). CDR3 length equals 15 residues. Germline CDR1 SGHRS, CDR2 YFSETQ. V was pared by 4 bases and J by 8 bases, with 19 bases between. CDR3 DNA: TGCGCCAGCAGCGCCGGGACTCCCAGAGGGGATGAGCAGTTCTTC. Translating it yields CASSAGTPRGDEQFF.

The V call is TRBV4-1, the J call TRBJ2-1, with 10 bases identical to TRBD1. V dropped 1 base and J dropped 6; count of bases not matched to a gene: 3. Germline V gene sequence: CDR1 MGHRA, CDR2 YSYEKL. The CDR3 spans 15 residues. CDR3 DNA: TGCGCCAGCAGCCAAGGGGACAGGGGCGGCAATGAGCAGTTCTTC. It translates to CASSQGDRGGNEQFF.

The chain links TRBV2 to TRBJ1-3, with D perhaps matching TRBD1 (6 bases). With 4 bases removed from V and 4 bases from J, the gap between germline ends came to 11 bases. The CDR3 has 14 amino acids. Germline CDR1 is SNHLY and CDR2 is FYNNEI. The CDR3 DNA reads as TGTGCCAGCAGTGTCAGGGGATCCGGAAACACCATATATTTT. Translation: CASSVRGSGNTIYF. The full variable domain, with the rest looked up from reference TRBV2 and TRBJ1-3, is EPEVTQTPSHQVTQMGQEVILRCVPISNHLYFYWYRQILGQKVEFLVSFYNNEISEKSEIFDDQFSVERPDGSNFTLKIRSTKLEDSAMYFCASSVRGSGNTIYFGEGSWLTVV.

The chain carries TRBV6-6 and TRBJ1-1, with a weak D call TRBD1 (5 bases). Trimming shortened V by 2 bases and J by 1 base, and 8 bases separated the two germline ends. Germline-derived CDR1 and CDR2 are MNHNY and SVGAGI (reference sequence). The CDR3 spans 14 residues. The CDR3 DNA reads as TGTGCCAGCAGTTACCGGAGGGGGAACACTGAAGCTTTCTTT. It codes for CASSYRRGNTEAFF.

The genes are TRBV4-1 and TRBJ1-1; 8 bases match TRBD1. The CDR3 is made up of 16 amino acids. Trimming took 4 bases from V and 1 from J; bases not matched to a gene: 8. Looked up from germline, CDR1 is MGHRA and CDR2 is YSYEKL. The CDR3 coding sequence is TGCGCCAGCAGCCCGGACAGGGCCAGATGGAACACTGAAGCTTTCTTT. This sequence encodes CASSPDRARWNTEAFF.

The chain employs TRBV21-1 and TRBJ1-1; TRBD1 reflects the table's D call only, with no check against the DNA. TRBV21-1 is a documented pseudogene. There are 19 residues in the CDR3. The CDR3, as DNA: TGTGCCAGCAGCAAAGATAGGGTCGGCTCGGGACAGGGCCCGGTCGAAGCTTTCTTT. As protein: CASSKDRVGSGQGPVEAFF.